These 6 T cell receptor beta chains were all obtained from the same sample, sequenced in a study of blood T cell repertoires in COVID-19 (dated by TCRdb to the early 2020s). The library was built by means of the immunoSEQ multiplex PCR assay. Held by TCRdb, this immuneACCESS table contains in-frame sequences only and omits some clones. Under half of the omission traces to an unresolved V gene where checked; the cause of the rest is unknown. The sample table holds a few hundred thousand clones, of which around 84% were seen once. Of the sample, roughly 1.4% is held by the ten largest clones. The sequencing input was peripheral blood. The receptors come from a woman in her thirties or forties who had recovered from COVID-19.

The rearrangement links TRBV6-2 or TRBV6-3 to TRBJ1-1; possible D gene TRBD1, 5 bases. Trimming stripped 5 bases from V and 7 bases from J, with 14 bases between. Germline CDR1 reads MNHEY; CDR2 reads SVGEGT. The CDR3 length is 13 residues. CDR3: CASSTSRVNEAFF. The CDR3 DNA follows: TGTGCCAGCAGTACGAGCAGGGTAAATGAAGCTTTCTTT.

V and J are TRBV11-2 and TRBJ2-7; a possible D gene is TRBD1 (5 bases). The V end lost 5 bases, the J end lost 6 bases, and 20 bases lay between the germline ends. The CDR3 is made up of 15 amino acids. Germline V gene data show CDR1 as SGHAT and CDR2 as FQNNGV. As DNA, the CDR3 is TGTGCCAGCAGCCCCTACGATAGCAGGGTAGGCGAGCAGTACTTC. This gives the protein CASSPYDSRVGEQYF.

The sample holds a few counts of this clone. CDR3 in DNA: TGTGCCAGCAGCTTAGAACTACTAGGCGGGGGGTACTACGAGCAGTACTTC. This sequence encodes CASSLELLGGGYYEQYF. This chain connects TRBV5-5 to TRBJ2-7; the match to TRBD2 covers 8 bases. Trimming cost V 2 bases and J 3 bases; bases outside gene matches: 13. Germline-derived CDR1 and CDR2 are SGHKS and YYEKEE (reference sequence). The CDR3 loop spans 17 amino acids.

CDR3 in DNA: TGTGCCAGCGCGAGCGGGGAGTTAGGGGAGCAGTTCTTC. Its protein is CASASGELGEQFF. V is TRBV6-4 and J is TRBJ2-1; 7 bases match TRBD2. The V and J ends lost 8 bases and 10 bases, in that order; junction bases with no gene match: 11. The CDR3 loop spans 13 amino acids. CDR1 and CDR2 (germline): MRHNA, SNTAGT.

The V and J genes are TRBV3-1 (or the pseudogene TRBV3-2) and TRBJ1-6; D gene ambiguous. CDR3 length: 13 amino acids. CDR1 is LGHDT, CDR2 YNNKEL, per germline (reference sequence). Trimming stripped 1 base from V and 8 bases from J, with 6 bases between. The CDR3 region is CASSQAGDSPLHF. In nucleotides, the CDR3 is TGTGCCAGCAGCCAAGCCGGGGATTCACCCCTCCACTTT.

This sequence joins TRBV7-9 and TRBJ1-1; TRBD1 agrees at 8 bases. Germline loops: CDR1 SEHNR, CDR2 FQNEAQ (reference sequence). The V gene end was trimmed by 10 bases and the J gene end by 9 bases; junction bases not matched to a gene: 13. The CDR3 extends over 13 amino acids. The CDR3 loop reads CATGTGLPSKAFF. The DNA for the CDR3 is TGTGCCACTGGGACAGGCCTACCCTCGAAAGCTTTCTTT.